The TCR beta chain described here comes from a study of T cells in Graves' hyperthyroidism and ophthalmopathy. General study points: The majority of expanded thyroid clonotypes above 0.001 also appeared in blood.

The germline V gene has CDR1 SGHNT and CDR2 YYREEE (reference sequence). This CDR3 spans 15 amino acids. The V gene end was trimmed by 4 bases and the J gene end by 8 bases; junction bases not matched to a gene: 12. The CDR3 regions of TCR beta were amplified from RNA transcripts. First-round RT-PCR targeting the TCR CDR3 was performed with the HTBI primer set. From the multiplex PCR reads, TCRdb called clonotypes with MiXCR, one entry per CDR3 protein. Among about 360,000 distinct CDR3 sequences listed, 13% were seen once. On this clonotype itself: Its antigen is still unknown. This may come from a read error, since a much larger clone is one base off.

The chain links TRBV5-4 to TRBJ2-3, with 8 bases identical to TRBD2. Material: blood. This receptor was identified in a woman under 30 with Graves' hyperthyroidism. The CDR3 bases are TGTGCCAGCAGCATAGCGGGGTCCGGGGAAGGTACGCAGTATTTT. It encodes CASSIAGSGEGTQYF.